These T cell receptor beta chains were read from a single sample in a study of T cell therapy after organ transplantation. Assay used: immunoSEQ multiplex PCR; TCRdb lists only in-frame clones, some missing. The sample gives some 17,000 clones, roughly 85% of which show up once; roughly 28% is in the top ten. For these TCRs, the target antigens are not known. The sequenced sample was CD8+ T cells from blood, obtained after autologous CMV-specific T cell therapy. All receptors derive from a human patient who had received a solid organ transplant and had CMV disease. These T cells may partly come from the graft donor. The CDR3 runs from the conserved cysteine through the conserved F or W. The D gene is left open where the match is weak. Rows may omit the clone size; those that give it use once, few, many or a size class.

j_call,clone_size,v_call,d_call,cdr3_nt,cdr3_aa
TRBJ2-1,.,TRBV19,.,TGTGCCAGTAGTATAGGGCCGTTGGAGCACAATGAGCAGTTCTTC,CASSIGPLEHNEQFF
TRBJ1-2,few,TRBV6-5,.,TGTGCCAGCGCCAAAGAGGGTGGCTACACCTTC,CASAKEGGYTF
TRBJ2-2,.,TRBV6-4,TRBD2,TGTGCCAGCAGTGACTCGAGACGTAGCGGGGACACCGGGGAGCTGTTTTTT,CASSDSRRSGDTGELFF
TRBJ1-1,.,TRBV6-6,.,TGTGCCAGCAGTCCCCTTTGGGGGGCGAGAACTGAAGCTTTCTTT,CASSPLWGARTEAFF
TRBJ2-2,once,TRBV5-4,.,TGTGCCAGCAGCGTCGACTCGGGCGGGGAGCTGTTTTTT,CASSVDSGGELFF
TRBJ2-4,.,TRBV7-2,.,TGTGCCAGCAGCGAAGTATTGCTAGCCAAAAACATTCAGTACTTC,CASSEVLLAKNIQYF
TRBJ2-1,.,TRBV9,TRBD1,TGTGCCAGCAGCAAAGGCCCGGGACAGGAGAATGAGCAGTTCTTC,CASSKGPGQENEQFF
TRBJ2-7,.,TRBV29-1,TRBD1,TGCAGCGTTGGACAGGGACAGATCTACGAGCAGTACTTC,CSVGQGQIYEQYF
TRBJ1-4,.,TRBV4-1,.,TGCGCCAGCAGCCAAGATCAAGCCAGGGAGGCCGCAACTAATGAAAAACTGTTTTTT,CASSQDQAREAATNEKLFF
TRBJ2-1,once,TRBV6-1,.,TGTGCCAGCAGTGCCAGGGAGAATGAGCAGTTCTTC,CASSARENEQFF
TRBJ2-6,few,TRBV19,.,TGTGCCAGTAGCCCAGGGTGGAGTTCTGGGGCCAACGTCCTGACTTTC,CASSPGWSSGANVLTF